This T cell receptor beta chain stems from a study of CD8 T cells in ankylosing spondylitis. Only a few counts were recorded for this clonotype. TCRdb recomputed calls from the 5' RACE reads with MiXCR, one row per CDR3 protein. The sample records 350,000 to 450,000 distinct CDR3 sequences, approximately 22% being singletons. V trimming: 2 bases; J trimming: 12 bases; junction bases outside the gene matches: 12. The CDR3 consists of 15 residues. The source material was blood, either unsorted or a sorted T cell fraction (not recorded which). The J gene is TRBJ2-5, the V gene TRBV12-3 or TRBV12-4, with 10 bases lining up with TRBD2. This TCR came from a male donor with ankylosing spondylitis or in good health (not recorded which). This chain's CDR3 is CASSLFRNSGGPEYF. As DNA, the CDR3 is TGTGCCAGCAGTTTATTTCGGAATAGCGGGGGGCCAGAGTACTTC.